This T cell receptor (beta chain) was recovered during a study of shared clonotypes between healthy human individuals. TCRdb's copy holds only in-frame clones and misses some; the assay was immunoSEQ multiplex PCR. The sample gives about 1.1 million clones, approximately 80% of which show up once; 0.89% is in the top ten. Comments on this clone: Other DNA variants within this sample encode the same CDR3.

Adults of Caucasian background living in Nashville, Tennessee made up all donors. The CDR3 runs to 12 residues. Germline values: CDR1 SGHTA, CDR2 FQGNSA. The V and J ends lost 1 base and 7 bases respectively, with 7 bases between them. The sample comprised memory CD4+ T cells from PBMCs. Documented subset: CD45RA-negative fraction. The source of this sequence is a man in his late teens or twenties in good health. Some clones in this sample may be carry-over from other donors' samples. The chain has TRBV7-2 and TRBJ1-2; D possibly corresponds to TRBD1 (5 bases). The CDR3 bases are TGTGCCAGCAGCTTAGGCGGGGGTGGCTACACCTTC. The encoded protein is CASSLGGGGYTF.